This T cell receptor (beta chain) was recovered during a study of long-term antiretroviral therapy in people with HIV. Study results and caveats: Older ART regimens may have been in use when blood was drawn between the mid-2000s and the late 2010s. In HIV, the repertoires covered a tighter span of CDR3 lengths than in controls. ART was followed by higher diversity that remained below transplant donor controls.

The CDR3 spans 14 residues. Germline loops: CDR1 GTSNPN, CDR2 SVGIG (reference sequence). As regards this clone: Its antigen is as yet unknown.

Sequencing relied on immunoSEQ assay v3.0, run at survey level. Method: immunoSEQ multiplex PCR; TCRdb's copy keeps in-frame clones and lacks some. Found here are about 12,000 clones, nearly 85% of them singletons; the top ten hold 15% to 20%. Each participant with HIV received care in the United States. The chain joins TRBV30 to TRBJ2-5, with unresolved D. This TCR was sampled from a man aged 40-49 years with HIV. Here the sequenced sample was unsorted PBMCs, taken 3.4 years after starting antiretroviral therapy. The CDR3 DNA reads TGTTCAACTGGTCTACTGAGGCCCGCAGAGACCCAGTACTTC. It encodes CSTGLLRPAETQYF.